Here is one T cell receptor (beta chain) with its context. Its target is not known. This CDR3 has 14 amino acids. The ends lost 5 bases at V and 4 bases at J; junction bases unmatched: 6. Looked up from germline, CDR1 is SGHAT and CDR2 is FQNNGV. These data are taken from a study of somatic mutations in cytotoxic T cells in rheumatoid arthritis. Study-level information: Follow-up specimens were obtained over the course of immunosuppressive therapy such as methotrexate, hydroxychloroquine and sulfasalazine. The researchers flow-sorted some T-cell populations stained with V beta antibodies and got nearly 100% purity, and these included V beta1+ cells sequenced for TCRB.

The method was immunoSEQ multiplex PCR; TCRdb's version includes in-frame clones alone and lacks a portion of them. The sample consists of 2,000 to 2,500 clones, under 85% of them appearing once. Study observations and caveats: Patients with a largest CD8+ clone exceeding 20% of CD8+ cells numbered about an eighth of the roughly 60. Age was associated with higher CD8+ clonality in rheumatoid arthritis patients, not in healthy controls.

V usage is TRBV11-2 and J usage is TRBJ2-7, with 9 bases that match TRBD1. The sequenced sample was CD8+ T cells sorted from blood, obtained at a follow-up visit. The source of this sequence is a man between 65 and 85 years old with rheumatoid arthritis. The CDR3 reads CASSLGTGFYEQYF. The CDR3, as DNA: TGTGCCAGCAGCCTCGGGACAGGGTTTTACGAGCAGTACTTC.